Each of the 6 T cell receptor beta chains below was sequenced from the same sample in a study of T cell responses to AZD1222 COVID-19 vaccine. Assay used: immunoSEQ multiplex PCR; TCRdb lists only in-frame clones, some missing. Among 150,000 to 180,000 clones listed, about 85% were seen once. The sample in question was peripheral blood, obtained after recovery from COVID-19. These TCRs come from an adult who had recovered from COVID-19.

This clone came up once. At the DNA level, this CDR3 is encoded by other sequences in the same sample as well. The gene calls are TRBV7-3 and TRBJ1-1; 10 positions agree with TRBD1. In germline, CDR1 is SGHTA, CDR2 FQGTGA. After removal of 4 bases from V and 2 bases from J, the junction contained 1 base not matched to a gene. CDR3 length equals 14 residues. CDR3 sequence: CASSSTGGNTEAFF. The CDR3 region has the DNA TGTGCCAGCAGCTCGACAGGGGGCAACACTGAAGCTTTCTTT.

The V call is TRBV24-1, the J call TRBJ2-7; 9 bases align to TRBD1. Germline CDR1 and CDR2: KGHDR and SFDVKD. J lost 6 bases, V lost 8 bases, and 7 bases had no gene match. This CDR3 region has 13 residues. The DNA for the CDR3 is TGTGCCACCAAACCGGGACAGGGCTTCGAGCAGTACTTC. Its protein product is CATKPGQGFEQYF.

In nucleotides, the CDR3 is TGTGCCAGCAGTCAGGAGGACACCTACGAGCAGTACTTC. It is translated as CASSQEDTYEQYF. J is TRBJ2-7 and V is TRBV5-4; D tentatively reads TRBD1 or TRBD2 (5 bases each). Germline V lookup: CDR1 SGHNT, CDR2 YYREEE (reference sequence). The CDR3 loop spans 13 amino acids. Between the trimmed V and J ends, which lost 5 bases and 2 bases, there was a span of 11 bases.

CDR3 residues: CASSLGHRGIYNEQFF. The CDR3 bases are TGTGCCAGCAGCTTAGGGCACAGGGGGATTTACAATGAGCAGTTCTTC. V is TRBV7-9 and J is TRBJ2-1; 8 bases are shared with TRBD1. Trimming removed 1 base from V and 4 bases from J; junction bases left unmatched: 6. Germline values: CDR1 SEHNR, CDR2 FQNEAQ (reference sequence). This CDR3 spans 16 amino acids.

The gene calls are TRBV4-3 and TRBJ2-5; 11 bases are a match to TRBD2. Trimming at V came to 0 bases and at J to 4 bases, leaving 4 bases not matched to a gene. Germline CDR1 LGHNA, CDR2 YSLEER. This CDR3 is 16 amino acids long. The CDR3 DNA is TGCGCCAGCAGCCAAGATCGGCTAGCGGGGGGAGAGACCCAGTACTTC. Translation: CASSQDRLAGGETQYF.

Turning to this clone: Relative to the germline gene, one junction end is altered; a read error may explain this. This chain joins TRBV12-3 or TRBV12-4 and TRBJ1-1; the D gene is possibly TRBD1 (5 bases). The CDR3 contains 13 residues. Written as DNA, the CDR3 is TGTGCCAGCACTTTACGGGGCGGCACTGAAGCTTTCTTT. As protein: CASTLRGGTEAFF.